This TCR beta chain is from a study of cytomegalovirus exposure and HLA in healthy donors. Likely unrecorded immune exposures existed in these nominally healthy donors. 13 Jbeta primers and 60 Vbeta primers were used for the PCR. TCRdb keeps only in-frame clones here, not all; method: immunoSEQ multiplex PCR. The sample has roughly 80,000 clones, about 76% seen once; the top ten hold 12%. Study-level results: Indistinguishability led to the exclusion of some V segments, TRBV6-2 and TRBV6-3 included. Most TCRs appeared rarely, but some public TCRs recurred in many donors. In a later analysis, a genetic analysis reported fewer productive-TCR N-insertions in an Asian-associated ancestry cluster than the cohort average.

Germline assignment: CDR1 SNHLY and CDR2 FYNNEI. After removal of 6 bases from V and 5 bases from J, the junction contained 5 bases not matched to a gene. The CDR3 has 13 residues. On this clone itself: Antigen unknown.

This clonotype was sampled from a male donor in good health and CMV-seropositive. This sequence joins TRBV2 and TRBJ2-7, with 9 nucleotides matching TRBD1. Input material: PBMCs. CDR3 coding DNA: TGTGCCAGCAGCCGGGACAGGGATAACGAGCAGTACTTC. Amino acids: CASSRDRDNEQYF.